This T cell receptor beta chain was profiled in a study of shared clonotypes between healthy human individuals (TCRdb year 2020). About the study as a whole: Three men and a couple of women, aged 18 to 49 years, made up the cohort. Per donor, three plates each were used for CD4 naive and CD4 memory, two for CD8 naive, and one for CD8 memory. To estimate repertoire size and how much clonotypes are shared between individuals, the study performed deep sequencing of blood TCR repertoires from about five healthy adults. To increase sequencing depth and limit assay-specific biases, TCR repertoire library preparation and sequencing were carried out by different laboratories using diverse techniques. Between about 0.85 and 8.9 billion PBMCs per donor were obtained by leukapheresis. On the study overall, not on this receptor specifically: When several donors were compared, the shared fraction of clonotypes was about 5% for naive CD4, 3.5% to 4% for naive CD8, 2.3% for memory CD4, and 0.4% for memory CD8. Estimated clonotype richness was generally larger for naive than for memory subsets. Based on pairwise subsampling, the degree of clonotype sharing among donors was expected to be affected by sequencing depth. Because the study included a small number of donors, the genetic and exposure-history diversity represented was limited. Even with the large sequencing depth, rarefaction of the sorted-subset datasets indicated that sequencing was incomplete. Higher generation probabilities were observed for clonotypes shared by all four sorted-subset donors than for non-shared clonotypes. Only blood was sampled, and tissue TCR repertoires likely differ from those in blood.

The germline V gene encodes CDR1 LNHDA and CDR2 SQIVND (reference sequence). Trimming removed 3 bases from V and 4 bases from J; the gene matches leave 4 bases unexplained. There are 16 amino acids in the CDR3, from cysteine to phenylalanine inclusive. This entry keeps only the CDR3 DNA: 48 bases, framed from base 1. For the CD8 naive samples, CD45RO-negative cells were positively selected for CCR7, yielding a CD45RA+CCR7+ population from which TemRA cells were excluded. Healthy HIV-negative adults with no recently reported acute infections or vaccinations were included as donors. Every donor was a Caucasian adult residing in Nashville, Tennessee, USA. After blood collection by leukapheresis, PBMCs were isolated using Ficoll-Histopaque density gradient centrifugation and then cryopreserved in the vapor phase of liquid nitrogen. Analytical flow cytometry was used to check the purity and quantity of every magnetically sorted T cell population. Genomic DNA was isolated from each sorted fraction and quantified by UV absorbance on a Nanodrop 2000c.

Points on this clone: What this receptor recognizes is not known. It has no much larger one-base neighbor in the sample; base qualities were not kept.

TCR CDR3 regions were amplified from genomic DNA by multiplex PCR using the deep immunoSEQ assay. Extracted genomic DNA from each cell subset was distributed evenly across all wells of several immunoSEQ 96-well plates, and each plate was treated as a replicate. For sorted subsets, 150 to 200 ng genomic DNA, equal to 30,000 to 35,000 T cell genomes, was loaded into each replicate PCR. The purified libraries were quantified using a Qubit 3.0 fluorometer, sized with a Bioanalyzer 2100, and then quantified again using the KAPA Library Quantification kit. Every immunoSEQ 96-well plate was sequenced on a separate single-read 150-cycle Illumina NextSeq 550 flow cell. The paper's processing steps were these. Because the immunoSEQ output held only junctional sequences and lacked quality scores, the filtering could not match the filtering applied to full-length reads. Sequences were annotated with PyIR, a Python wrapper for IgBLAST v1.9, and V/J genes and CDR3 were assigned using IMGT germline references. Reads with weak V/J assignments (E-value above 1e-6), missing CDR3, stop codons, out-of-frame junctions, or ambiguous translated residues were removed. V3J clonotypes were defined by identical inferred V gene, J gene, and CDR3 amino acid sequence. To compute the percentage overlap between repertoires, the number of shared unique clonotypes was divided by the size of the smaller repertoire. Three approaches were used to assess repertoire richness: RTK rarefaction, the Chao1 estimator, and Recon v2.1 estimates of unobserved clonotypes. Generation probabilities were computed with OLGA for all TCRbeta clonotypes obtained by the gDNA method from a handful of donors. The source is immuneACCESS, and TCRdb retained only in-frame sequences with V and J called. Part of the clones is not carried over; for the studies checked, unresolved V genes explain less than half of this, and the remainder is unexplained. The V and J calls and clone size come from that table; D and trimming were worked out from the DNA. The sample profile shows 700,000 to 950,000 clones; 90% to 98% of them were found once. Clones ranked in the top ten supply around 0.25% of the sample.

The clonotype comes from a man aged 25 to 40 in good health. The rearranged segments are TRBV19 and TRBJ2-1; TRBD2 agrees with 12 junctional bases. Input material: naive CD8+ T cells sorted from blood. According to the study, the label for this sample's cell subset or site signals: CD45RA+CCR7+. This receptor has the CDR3 CASSIEGTSGYNEQFF. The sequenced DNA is TGTGCCAGTAGTATCGAAGGGACTAGCGGGTACAATGAGCAGTTCTTC. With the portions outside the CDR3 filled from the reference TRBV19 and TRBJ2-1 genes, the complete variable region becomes DGGITQSPKYLFRKEGQNVTLSCEQNLNHDAMYWYRQDPGQGLRLIYYSQIVNDFQKGDIAEGYSVSREKKESFPLTVTSAQKNPTAFYLCASSIEGTSGYNEQFFGPGTRLTVL.